The 10 T cell receptor beta chains reported below all come from one sample, sequenced in a study of T cells after yellow fever vaccination. TCRdb recomputed calls from the 5' RACE reads with MiXCR, one row per CDR3 protein. The profile shows 230,000 or so distinct CDR3 sequences, roughly 6.8% of them singletons. Sequencing used CD4+ T cells sorted from PBMCs, obtained on the day of the yellow fever booster vaccination. All receptors come from a man under 40 who received the YFV17D yellow fever vaccine.

This clonotype turned up a few times. The J gene is TRBJ2-7, the V gene TRBV20-1, with TRBD2 as a possible D gene (6 bases). This CDR3 spans 15 amino acids. V dropped 6 bases and J dropped 6 bases, with 24 bases sitting between them. Germline lookup yields CDR1 DFQATT and CDR2 SNEGSKA (reference sequence). DNA for the CDR3: TGCAGTGCCCCAAGGCGGGGCAGGGTCTGGTTCGAGCAGTACTTC. Its translation: CSAPRRGRVWFEQYF.

This clonotype was seen ten or more times. The rearrangement links TRBV28 to TRBJ2-7; D is perhaps TRBD1 (7 bases). The length of the CDR3 is 15 residues. In germline, CDR1 is MDHEN, CDR2 SYDVKM. The ends were cut back, 3 bases at V and 2 bases at J, with 14 bases in the middle. The CDR3 DNA reads TGTGCCAGCAGTTTGGTCGGCAGGGGGGCCTACGAGCAGTACTTC. It specifies CASSLVGRGAYEQYF.

The J gene is TRBJ2-1, the V gene TRBV29-1; 11 bases align to TRBD2. V lost 6 bases, J lost 9 bases, and 10 bases stayed unmatched. CDR1 and CDR2 (germline): SQVTM, ANQGSEA. The CDR3 is 14 amino acids. The CDR3 DNA sequence: TGCAGCGTGCCTACTAGCGGGAGTAGTGGTGAGCAGTTCTTC. Translation: CSVPTSGSSGEQFF.

This clonotype was recorded at least ten times. CDR3 coding DNA: TGTGCCAGCAGCCTCCTTGGAGGGAATGAGCAGTTCTTC. Translation gives CASSLLGGNEQFF. The chain joins TRBV14 to TRBJ2-1, with D tentatively TRBD2 (6 bases). Germline V CDR1 and CDR2: SGHDN, FVKESK. Trimming removed 4 bases at V and 7 bases at J, with 11 bases between. This CDR3 spans 13 amino acids. The full variable domain, with the rest looked up from reference TRBV14 and TRBJ2-1, is EAGVTQFPSHSVIEKGQTVTLRCDPISGHDNLYWYRRVMGKEIKFLLHFVKESKQDESGMPNNRFLAERTGGTYSTLKVQPAELEDSGVYFCASSLLGGNEQFFGPGTRLTVL.

This clonotype was counted between two and nine times. The V call is TRBV20-1, the J call TRBJ2-3; D uncertain. CDR1 is DFQATT and CDR2 is SNEGSKA in the germline V gene (reference sequence). The V gene lost 6 bases and the J gene lost 1 base, with 11 bases spanning the gap. This CDR3 is built from 13 residues. The CDR3 here is CSASRPGTDTQYF. In DNA, the CDR3 is TGCAGTGCCAGCCGACCGGGCACAGATACGCAGTATTTT.

This clonotype was detected many times. V usage is TRBV4-2 and J usage is TRBJ1-5; D is unclear. This CDR3 is 13 amino acids long. Trimming pared 0 bases from V and 3 bases from J, leaving 3 bases between. Germline CDR1 and CDR2: LGHNA and YNFKEQ. CDR3 DNA sequence: TGTGCCAGCAGCCAAGAACCCAATCAGCCCCAGCATTTT. Amino acids: CASSQEPNQPQHF.

This clonotype was counted many times. The rearrangement links TRBV6-2 or TRBV6-3 to TRBJ2-3; D unclear. The CDR3 consists of 13 residues. The germline V gene encodes CDR1 MNHEY and CDR2 SVGEGT. Trimming took off 7 bases at V and 6 bases at J, with 14 bases between the two ends. The CDR3 region is CASTPRRRDTQYF. The DNA for the CDR3 is TGTGCCAGCACGCCGAGAAGGCGGGATACGCAGTATTTT.

This clonotype has a handful of counts. The chain links TRBV20-1 to TRBJ2-3; maybe TRBD2 (6 bases). Between the trimmed V and J ends, which lost 5 bases and 2 bases, there was a span of 14 bases. Germline V gene data show CDR1 as DFQATT and CDR2 as SNEGSKA (reference sequence). The CDR3 has 14 amino acids. The CDR3 region has the DNA TGCAGTGCTCAACTAACGGGAGACACAGATACGCAGTATTTT. Its protein product is CSAQLTGDTDTQYF.

V gene TRBV5-4 combines with J gene TRBJ1-4; weak D call: TRBD1 (5 bases). Trimming removed 4 bases from V and 8 bases from J, with 15 bases in between. Germline V gene lookup returns CDR1 SGHNT and CDR2 YYREEE (reference sequence). The CDR3 totals 14 residues. The CDR3 spells CASSRPGPQEKLFF. The CDR3, as DNA: TGTGCCAGCAGCAGACCGGGGCCGCAAGAAAAACTGTTTTTT.

This clonotype has ten or more counts. The chain couples TRBV7-9 to TRBJ1-5; D not certain. The V end was cut by 4 bases, the J end by 4 bases, with 11 bases between. The CDR3 length is 14 residues. Germline CDR1 is SEHNR and CDR2 is FQNEAQ (reference sequence). CDR3 sequence (DNA): TGTGCCAGCAGCTCGAGTCAACTGAATCAGCCCCAGCATTTT. Its translation is CASSSSQLNQPQHF.